The rows below give T cell receptor beta chains drawn from one sample of a study of blood T cell repertoires in COVID-19. Here immunoSEQ multiplex PCR was the method, and the copy in TCRdb shows in-frame clones only, minus some. The sample consists of 200,000 to 250,000 clones, 85% to 90% of them appearing once. Sequences were obtained from peripheral blood. These receptor sequences come from a man under 40 with COVID-19, enrolled during active disease. Each CDR3 is given with its conserved first and last residue. A D gene is named only where the DNA matches it firmly. Clone size, where shown, is once, few, many, or a class for clones that have expanded.

CASSQDPDRGRDGYTF | TGTGCCAGCAGCCAAGATCCAGACAGGGGGCGCGATGGCTACACCTTC | TRBJ1-2 | once | TRBV3-1/TRBV3-2 | TRBD1
CASRGQGSYEQYF | TGTGCCAGCAGAGGACAGGGTAGCTACGAGCAGTACTTC | TRBJ2-7 | NA | TRBV2 | TRBD1
CASSLGTSGTNTGELFF | TGTGCCAGCAGCTTAGGGACTAGCGGGACGAACACCGGGGAGCTGTTTTTT | TRBJ2-2 | once | TRBV11-3 | TRBD2
CASSPPGQGANEQFF | TGTGCCAGCTCACCACCGGGACAGGGGGCCAATGAGCAGTTCTTC | TRBJ2-1 | NA | TRBV18 | TRBD1
CASSPPPSRSSTEAFF | TGTGCCAGTAGTCCCCCCCCATCGAGGAGTTCGACTGAAGCTTTCTTT | TRBJ1-1 | NA | TRBV19 | NA
CASSRSGTYEQYF | TGTGCCAGCAGTCGATCCGGGACCTACGAGCAGTACTTC | TRBJ2-7 | NA | TRBV6-2/TRBV6-3 | NA
CASSEYRGQADTQYF | TGTGCCAGCAGTGAATACAGGGGGCAGGCAGATACGCAGTATTTT | TRBJ2-3 | NA | TRBV25-1 | TRBD1
CASGPTSGEQFF | TGTGCTAGTGGCCCAACTAGCGGTGAGCAGTTCTTC | TRBJ2-1 | NA | TRBV12-5 | TRBD2
CASSIVARGEKLFF | TGTGCCAGTAGTATCGTGGCCCGGGGGGAAAAACTGTTTTTT | TRBJ1-4 | NA | TRBV19 | NA
CASSKDSAGTYTF | TGTGCCAGTAGCAAGGACAGCGCCGGCACCTACACCTTC | TRBJ1-2 | few | TRBV19 | NA
CASSLLTGGYGYTF | TGTGCCAGCAGCCTCCTGACAGGGGGCTATGGCTACACCTTC | TRBJ1-2 | NA | TRBV6-5 | TRBD1
CASSRASTGAYNEQFF | TGTGCCAGCAGCCGGGCGTCGACAGGGGCCTACAATGAGCAGTTCTTC | TRBJ2-1 | NA | TRBV5-6 | TRBD1
CSAATGQGDHQPQHF | TGCAGCGCCGCTACGGGACAGGGGGACCATCAGCCCCAGCATTTT | TRBJ1-5 | NA | TRBV29-1 | TRBD1
CASSSHRDRFTDTQYF | TGCGCCAGCAGCTCTCACCGGGACAGATTCACAGATACGCAGTATTTT | TRBJ2-3 | NA | TRBV5-1 | TRBD1
CSASPARRGNYGYTF | TGCAGTGCTAGTCCAGCCCGGAGGGGTAACTATGGCTACACCTTC | TRBJ1-2 | NA | TRBV20-1 | NA
CASSPRGGGEQFF | TGTGCCAGCAGCCCCAGGGGTGGCGGGGAGCAGTTCTTC | TRBJ2-1 | NA | TRBV7-3 | NA
CASSPISRGGTAGELFF | TGTGCCAGCAGCCCTATCAGCCGGGGAGGGACCGCCGGGGAGCTGTTTTTT | TRBJ2-2 | NA | TRBV5-5 | TRBD2
CATSRDNLRSNQPQHF | TGTGCCACCAGCAGAGATAACCTACGGAGCAATCAGCCCCAGCATTTT | TRBJ1-5 | few | TRBV15 | NA
CASSLGAGRTDTQYF | TGTGCCAGCAGCTTAGGGGCGGGGCGCACAGATACGCAGTATTTT | TRBJ2-3 | NA | TRBV7-9 | NA
CASSHGRIYGYTF | TGTGCCAGCAGCCACGGGAGAATCTATGGCTACACCTTC | TRBJ1-2 | NA | TRBV3-1/TRBV3-2 | NA
CASSLVQAYSYEQYF | TGTGCCAGCAGTTTGGTACAGGCCTACTCCTACGAGCAGTACTTC | TRBJ2-7 | NA | TRBV28 | NA
CASSQATVGGTEAFF | TGTGCCAGCAGCCAAGCAACGGTGGGGGGTACTGAAGCTTTCTTT | TRBJ1-1 | NA | TRBV3-1/TRBV3-2 | NA
CASSWDRADTQYF | TGTGCCAGCAGCTGGGACAGGGCAGATACGCAGTATTTT | TRBJ2-3 | NA | TRBV7-3 | TRBD1
CASSPPGGGQNEKLFF | TGTGCCAGCAGTCCCCCCGGGGGGGGACAGAATGAAAAACTGTTTTTT | TRBJ1-4 | NA | TRBV28 | TRBD1
CATPAVEGYTF | TGTGCCACCCCAGCGGTGGAGGGCTACACCTTC | TRBJ1-2 | NA | TRBV19 | NA
CASSSQGTGLTEAFF | TGTGCCAGCAGCTCCCAAGGGACAGGGCTCACTGAAGCTTTCTTT | TRBJ1-1 | NA | TRBV5-4 | TRBD1
CASSPSSNRATNEKLFF | TGTGCCAGCTCACCGTCCTCCAACAGGGCAACTAATGAAAAACTGTTTTTT | TRBJ1-4 | once | TRBV18 | NA
CASSLVLDSYGYTF | TGTGCCAGCAGCTTGGTTCTGGACAGCTATGGCTACACCTTC | TRBJ1-2 | few | TRBV5-5 | NA
CASRTRQGAMSGELFF | TGTGCCAGTCGAACCCGACAGGGGGCGATGTCCGGGGAGCTGTTTTTT | TRBJ2-2 | NA | TRBV19 | TRBD1
CASSVGRERSYGYTF | TGTGCCAGCAGCGTAGGAAGGGAGCGAAGCTATGGCTACACCTTC | TRBJ1-2 | once | TRBV9 | NA
CSVDRGPEDTQYF | TGCAGCGTTGACAGGGGTCCAGAAGATACGCAGTATTTT | TRBJ2-3 | once | TRBV29-1 | NA
CWDKGEGPKEETQYF | TGTTGGGATAAGGGGGAGGGCCCTAAAGAAGAGACCCAGTACTTC | TRBJ2-5 | once | TRBV19 | NA
CASSYYGVPTDTQYF | TGTGCCAGCAGTTACTACGGTGTTCCGACAGATACGCAGTATTTT | TRBJ2-3 | NA | TRBV6-5 | NA
CSASPWGGAPSDYTF | TGCAGTGCTAGTCCTTGGGGGGGAGCCCCGAGTGACTACACCTTC | TRBJ1-2 | NA | TRBV20-1 | NA
CASSRTAFDRVSSLIDTQYF | TGTGCCAGCAGCCGTACGGCATTCGACAGGGTTAGCAGCCTTATTGATACGCAGTATTTT | TRBJ2-3 | NA | TRBV5-5 | TRBD1
CASSFNSWPGYTF | TGTGCCAGCAGCTTTAATTCATGGCCTGGCTACACCTTC | TRBJ1-2 | NA | TRBV7-9 | NA
CASKFRSGVNTEAFF | TGTGCCAGCAAATTCCGCTCAGGGGTGAACACTGAAGCTTTCTTT | TRBJ1-1 | NA | TRBV28 | NA
CASSLATGTEAFF | TGTGCCAGCAGCTTGGCGACAGGGACTGAAGCTTTCTTT | TRBJ1-1 | NA | TRBV5-6 | TRBD1
CASSDRNSGRAVNEQFF | TGTGCCAGCAGCGACCGAAATAGCGGGAGGGCCGTCAATGAGCAGTTCTTC | TRBJ2-1 | NA | TRBV11-3 | TRBD2
CAWSVQGEQYF | TGTGCCTGGAGTGTACAGGGGGAGCAGTACTTC | TRBJ2-7 | NA | TRBV30 | TRBD1
CASSLFREEANGYTF | TGTGCCAGCAGCTTATTTAGGGAGGAGGCGAATGGCTACACCTTC | TRBJ1-2 | NA | TRBV7-8 | NA
CATSDSGQGSSYEQYF | TGTGCCACCAGTGATTCGGGACAGGGGAGCTCCTACGAGCAGTACTTC | TRBJ2-7 | NA | TRBV24-1 | TRBD1
CATRGGTSTDTQYF | TGTGCTACCCGGGGTGGGACATCGACAGATACGCAGTATTTT | TRBJ2-3 | NA | TRBV10-3 | NA
CASSFARTSGRTEQFF | TGTGCCAGCAGCTTCGCTAGGACTAGCGGGAGAACTGAGCAGTTCTTC | TRBJ2-1 | NA | TRBV7-6 | TRBD2
CASSQDRRDRGLQETQYF | TGTGCCAGCAGCCAAGATCGGAGAGACAGGGGGCTTCAAGAGACCCAGTACTTC | TRBJ2-5 | NA | TRBV3-1/TRBV3-2 | TRBD1
CASSFERPSGNYEQYF | TGTGCCAGCAGTTTCGAGAGACCCAGCGGGAACTACGAGCAGTACTTC | TRBJ2-7 | NA | TRBV28 | TRBD2
CASSGDSYGYTF | TGTGCCAGCAGCGGGGACAGCTATGGCTACACCTTC | TRBJ1-2 | NA | TRBV13 | TRBD1
CASSLQGFNQPQHF | TGTGCCAGCAGTTTACAGGGATTCAATCAGCCCCAGCATTTT | TRBJ1-5 | once | TRBV27 | NA
CASSASGTSGYEQYF | TGTGCCAGCAGCGCTTCCGGGACTAGCGGATACGAGCAGTACTTC | TRBJ2-7 | NA | TRBV9 | TRBD2